This TCR beta chain stems from a study of cytomegalovirus exposure and HLA in healthy donors (dated by TCRdb to the late 2010s). For the wider study: An earlier analysis of about 530 of the donors reported about 300 Gb of sequence data and roughly 120 million unique TCR beta sequences obtained from about 179 million T cells. Rather than using new phenotypic data, the later analysis identified candidate immune exposures from TCR beta sequences and from how often those sequences occurred across donors. Across under 500 genotyped donors of the cohort, an average of about 200,000 unique TCR beta nucleotide sequences per donor were sequenced, and roughly 20% of those sequences were non-productive. The aim of the study was to test whether cataloging public T cell receptors could identify signatures of past pathogen exposure. Of the roughly 400 genotyped donors, 70% to 90% were placed in the genetic ancestry cluster associated with self-reported Caucasian donors. Typing coverage varied by locus: roughly 629-630 donors for A, B, C, DRB1 and DQB1; roughly 500 for DQA1; more than 600 for DPA1; approximately 450 for DPB1. In a later analysis, previously published TCR beta repertoires from 600 to 850 donors were re-analyzed and high-resolution HLA genotyping was added so that TCR occurrence patterns could be studied. Along with the roughly 700-subject first cohort, a separate validation cohort of more than 90 different subjects was used. A later genetic analysis used genome-wide SNP genotypes for about three fifths of the 666 donors, treating that subset as a discovery cohort. Four to six DR-DQ haplotypes were handled as single units for association and clustering because linkage in the cohort was strong. The study combined high-throughput TCR immunosequencing, statistical association of individual TCRs with disease status, and machine learning to predict cytomegalovirus infection status. Using immunosequencing, the study profiled T cell repertoires from about 650 subjects and related those repertoires to cytomegalovirus serostatus. Approximately 300 gigabases of sequencing data and 70 million to 100 million unique TCR sequences made up an early release that covered 500 to 700 HLA-typed donors. Both class I and class II loci were covered by HLA typing, at four-digit resolution. Donor age, sex, ethnicity and CMV serostatus were collected together with the repertoire data. In an earlier analysis of a few hundred of the donors, high-throughput TCR beta sequencing was used to judge whether each TCR beta V gene segment behaved as functional or pseudogenic. Every discovery cohort repertoire had been produced on one sequencing platform. Study-wide findings and limitations: The classifier was reported to diagnose cytomegalovirus status with high specificity and sensitivity in both the original cohort and the validation cohort. For the cohort, immune exposure information was limited to CMV serostatus. A cluster of highly shared sequence variants was judged likely to be a technical artifact of the sequencing pipeline. Because HLA typing was missing for some donors at each locus, association tests included only the typed subset. Across donors, most TCR sequences were observed very rarely, whereas some public TCRs were present in many individuals. The authors suggested that the approach could potentially be generalized to other disease states and immunological phenotypes. A later genetic analysis reported fewer N-insertions in productive TCRs among donors in an Asian-associated ancestry cluster than the roughly 700-donor mean. Correlated functional status among segregating V segments might reflect linkage disequilibrium, but an unknown experimental factor could not be ruled out. Roughly uniform sequencing depth across donors was assumed in presence/absence analyses, although this assumption may not hold. According to a later analysis, most CMV-associated TCR beta chains appeared to be HLA-restricted, and the HLA associations seemed to be driven largely by CMV exposure. A later analysis associated roughly 17,000 TCR beta sequences with specific HLA alleles at a false discovery rate of 0.05. A further reported finding was that TCR beta sequences accurately predicted the HLA-A and HLA-B alleles for most subjects in the first cohort. This cohort had only TCR beta chains sequenced, and the lack of alpha or paired-chain data limited which features could be detected. Compared with equally common non-associated chains, HLA-associated TCR beta chains in a later analysis were more clonally expanded and had lower generation probabilities. In a later analysis, several top co-occurrence clusters were reported to appear linked to parvovirus B19, influenza, CMV and Epstein-Barr virus. Roughly 17 rarely observed V segments, including chromosome 9 orphons, were excluded from the earlier analysis of about 610 of the donors because counts were too low. In the study, around 150 TCR beta chains were listed as associated with cytomegalovirus. In a later analysis, the rate of TCR association differed among HLA loci, with DRB1 alleles having the most associated TCRs and HLA-C alleles having the fewest. Assigning TCR associations to individual alleles was difficult when HLA alleles, especially DR and DQ, strongly co-occurred. A few of the identified cytomegalovirus-associated TCR beta chains were confirmed in vitro to be specific for cytomegalovirus antigens. In an earlier analysis of around 500 of the donors, most TCR beta V segments appeared in productive rearrangements about 87% or about 30% of the time, broadly matching IMGT annotations. A later genetic analysis associated a missense DCLRE1C variant with V-gene and J-gene trimming of TCR beta chains, and an independent cohort replicated the association. Some IMGT-functional V segments, including TRBV6-2 and TRBV6-3, could not be distinguished by the 87-base-pair reads and were therefore excluded.

Its CDR3 holds 13 amino acids, cysteine through phenylalanine. CDR3 DNA is the only sequence kept; it has 39 bases, read in frame from the first base. The cohort was made up of around 720 healthy bone marrow donors. At the time of sampling, every cohort member was nominally healthy, though immune exposures that went unrecorded were likely present. The donor tested CMV seropositive, placing the donor among the roughly 300 seropositive members of the cohort. A peripheral blood sample was provided by each donor, and peripheral blood mononuclear cells were used for TCR beta sequencing. Genomic DNA was extracted from the blood cell samples with the Qiagen DNeasy Blood Extraction Kit. As for this clone: Its antigen target is currently unknown. Base-call qualities are not available, and no considerably larger clone is one nucleotide away.

Library preparation used the immunoSEQ multiplex PCR assay. The multiplex PCR relied on a mix of 60 forward primers for TCR Vbeta segments and 13 reverse primers for TCR Jbeta segments. Amplification of the CDR3 region of rearranged TCR beta genes was performed with a multiplex PCR assay on genomic DNA. The Illumina HiSeq System was used to sequence the amplified TCR beta libraries as 87-base-pair reads. The original pipeline was this. A later analysis counted around 72 million unique TCR beta chains across the 550 to 750 repertoires, and about 10 million of these chains were shared by at least two donors. To remove PCR and sequencing errors, raw reads were error-corrected and collapsed into unique sequences using a nearest-neighbor algorithm that merged closely related sequences. CDR3 sequences were aligned to IMGT reference sequences to assign V, D and J gene segments. Each retained sequence needed at least a six-nucleotide match to both a V gene segment and a J gene segment. A rearrangement counted as productive if the CDR3 had no stop codons and remained in frame with V and J, and every other rearrangement counted as non-productive. CDR3 was defined according to IMGT convention as the region running from the second conserved V-encoded cysteine to the conserved J-encoded phenylalanine. The earlier analysis of 450 to 750 of the donors excluded any sequence lacking an unambiguous match to a single V gene segment. An earlier analysis of 587 of the donors called V segments functional above 56.7% productive rearrangements and segregating when the between-donor standard deviation exceeded 5%. To diagnose cytomegalovirus status from the catalog of TCR beta chain sequences, a statistical classification framework was built. In a later analysis, TCR nucleotide sequences were compared against IMGT/GENE-DB human TR gene sequences so that V and J genes could be assigned. Using the TCRdist pipeline, a later analysis assigned CDR3 sequences along with most-parsimonious VDJ recombination scenarios. In a later analysis, every TCR beta chain was defined by the combination of its CDR3 amino acid sequence and its V-gene family, and reads without a unique V-gene family were dropped. As a way to deal with suspected cross-contamination and a sequencing artifact, a later analysis dropped 500 to 700 nucleotide sequences that were highly shared and had low generation probability. In a later analysis, a clonal expansion index for each public chain was calculated from normalized within-repertoire ranks of inferred template counts. Generation probabilities in a later analysis came from a VDJ recombination model fitted to out-of-frame rearrangements, and those results were checked against IGoR. In a later analysis, hypergeometric tests were used to score TCR-TCR, TCR-HLA and TCR-CMV co-occurrence, with a repertoire-size bias correction applied to TCR pairs. In a later analysis, false discovery rates were estimated by permuting HLA or CMV assignments 20 times. In a later analysis, co-occurring TCRs were grouped using DBSCAN, with TCRdist sequence similarity added in when clustering inside HLA-allele-positive subsets. Co-occurrence clustering excluded repertoires with fewer than 30,000 or more than 120,000 public chains, plus five with anomalous nucleotide sharing. The clones in this table, taken by TCRdb from immuneACCESS, are in-frame only. Not every clone is retained; where verified, under half of the shortfall comes from an unresolved V gene, and the cause of the rest is unknown. D and trimming were read from the DNA, whereas the V and J calls and clone size are those reported in that table. The sample contains about 200,000 clones, around 86% of them found a single time. The top ten clones comprise 6% to 8% of the sample.

The TCR sequence derives from a woman between 50 and 59 years old in good health and CMV-seropositive. Sample: PBMCs. Recombination connected TRBV7-5 to TRBJ2-7; the listed D gene, TRBD1, was not tested against the DNA. TRBV7-5 represents a pseudogene. DNA sequence: TGTGTCAGAAGCGACAGGGTTCGCTACGAGCAGTACTTC. Its product reads: CVRSDRVRYEQYF.